The entry that follows covers one T cell receptor beta chain sequence. Its antigen is undetermined. Trimming removed 3 bases from V and 7 bases from J, with 9 bases in between. Germline values: CDR1 LNHDA, CDR2 SQIVND (reference sequence). The CDR3 contains 12 residues. This sample is part of a study of chemoradiotherapy in HPV16-positive cancers. General study results and limits: Candidate HPV-specific clones and E7-related TCR motifs grew in tumor during treatment. Only two HPV16-positive patients supplied the functional HPV-specificity definition.

Repeated repertoire sampling spanned the course of chemoradiotherapy. The data were produced by immunoSEQ multiplex PCR, yet TCRdb's version contains in-frame clones alone and is incomplete. Among about 12,000 clones listed, 85% to 90% were seen once. This rearrangement joins TRBV19 to TRBJ1-2, with D possibly matching TRBD1 (5 bases). Source: blood, taken from a patient who underwent chemoradiotherapy. The receptor's source is a human donor with HPV-associated anogenital cancer. CDR3 region: CASSISGIGYTF. The CDR3 nucleotides are TGTGCCAGTAGTATTTCAGGGATTGGCTACACCTTC.